Each of the 9 T cell receptor beta chains below was sequenced from the same sample in a study of molecular identifiers for immune sequencing clone quantification (dated by TCRdb to 2016 to 2019). Receptor amplification or capture employed PCR. Data came from an Illumina HiSeq 4000. In-frame beta chains were kept once TCRdb had trimmed the public reads at Q25 with fastp and called clones with MiXCR. All rows with the same CDR3 protein become a single entry with the most common DNA and genes. The sample table contains about 68,000 distinct CDR3 sequences; only one count was recorded for about a sixth of them. The ten largest account for approximately 1.5% of the sample. Material: naive CD8+ T cells from blood, with Jurkat cell RNA spiked in. Interpreted using the paper, the cell subset or site label stands for: FACS-sorted CD8+CD4-CCR7+CD45RA+ naive T cells. These receptors all come from a human donor in good health. Some libraries in this study had Jurkat cell RNA spiked in.

On this clonotype itself: A much more abundant neighbour one base away suggests this may be a read error. The chain has TRBV20-1 and TRBJ2-1; possible D gene TRBD2, 5 bases. The CDR3 sequence is 15 residues long. Germline CDR1 and CDR2: DFQATT and SNEGSKA (reference sequence). V gave up 4 bases and J gave up 9 bases, with 22 bases separating them. Here the CDR3 DNA reads TGCAGTGCTATAGACCCGAGCGGAGGCAGGAGTGAGCAGTTCTTC. Translating gives CSAIDPSGGRSEQFF.

This clonotype has a count of ten or more. The J gene is TRBJ1-4, the V gene TRBV27; 7 bases line up with TRBD1. Germline CDR1 MNHEY, CDR2 SMNVEV (reference sequence). The CDR3 covers 17 residues. J gave up 0 bases and V 5 bases, and 9 bases lay outside the gene matches. CDR3 sequence reads: CASSTGQQSATNEKLFF. DNA of the CDR3: TGTGCCAGCAGTACGGGACAGCAATCTGCAACTAATGAAAAACTGTTTTTT.

The chain recombines TRBV6-2 or TRBV6-3 with TRBJ1-4; D remains ambiguous. The ends were cut back, 0 bases at V and 6 bases at J, with 11 bases in the middle. Germline V CDR1 and CDR2: MNHEY, SVGEGT. There are 15 residues in the CDR3. The CDR3 nucleotides are TGTGCCAGCAGTTACTCCCTCGGCCTGGATGAAAAACTGTTTTTT. Its protein is CASSYSLGLDEKLFF.

Ten or more counts support this clonotype. J is TRBJ1-2 and V is TRBV7-2; 9 nucleotides align to TRBD1. Germline V CDR1 and CDR2: SGHTA, FQGNSA. The CDR3 extends over 17 amino acids. Trimming at V came to 4 bases and at J to 6 bases, leaving 15 bases not matched to a gene. CDR3 bases: TGTGCCAGCAGCTCTTCGTGGGGGGCGGACAGGGGCGATGGCTACACCTTC. It translates to CASSSSWGADRGDGYTF.

This clonotype was picked up many times. J is TRBJ2-3 and V is TRBV9; D perhaps matches TRBD2 (7 bases). This CDR3 region has 17 residues. Germline V lookup: CDR1 SGDLS, CDR2 YYNGEE. V was trimmed by 2 bases and J by 4 bases, leaving 20 bases between them. The CDR3 DNA follows: TGTGCCAGCAGCGTTGACGCAGCGGGACATCTCGCAGATACGCAGTATTTT. Encoded protein: CASSVDAAGHLADTQYF.

This clonotype was counted many times. The V gene is TRBV19, the J gene TRBJ1-1, with 8 bases identical to TRBD1. The V and J ends lost 3 bases and 4 bases, in that order; junction bases with no gene match: 1. This CDR3 comprises 13 residues. Germline loops: CDR1 LNHDA, CDR2 SQIVND (reference sequence). The CDR3 DNA is TGTGCCAGTAGTATCACAGGGGGCACTGAAGCTTTCTTT. Translating it yields CASSITGGTEAFF.

This clonotype has a count of ten or more. V and J are TRBV6-5 and TRBJ1-4; D remains ambiguous. The CDR3 totals 13 residues. V was clipped by 6 bases and J by 5 bases, with 10 bases between them. CDR1 is MNHEY and CDR2 is SVGAGI in the germline V gene. The DNA for the CDR3 is TGTGCCAGCAGCCGCGCGGGAAATGAAAAACTGTTTTTT. Translating gives CASSRAGNEKLFF.

This clonotype was seen many times. V gene TRBV25-1 combines with J gene TRBJ2-7, with D perhaps matching TRBD2 (5 bases). This CDR3 has 15 residues. V was shortened by 3 bases and J by 0 bases, with 12 bases between the two germline ends. Per the germline V gene, CDR1 is MGHDK and CDR2 is SYGVNS. CDR3 DNA: TGTGCCAGCAGTGACCGCGGGTCCCCCTCCTACGAGCAGTACTTC. The encoded protein is CASSDRGSPSYEQYF.

For this clonotype: A much bigger clone sits one base away, suggesting this may be a read error. The gene calls are TRBV7-9 and TRBJ2-7, with TRBD2 matching over 7 bases. CDR1 and CDR2 (germline): SEHNR, FQNEAQ (reference sequence). The trim removed 1 base at V and 5 bases at J, leaving 11 bases unmatched. The CDR3 has 16 amino acids. The CDR3: CASSLDAREKRDEQYF. The CDR3 region has the DNA TGTGCCAGCAGCTTAGACGCGCGGGAGAAGAGAGACGAGCAGTACTTC.